This TCR beta chain was sequenced in a study of CD8+CD57+ T cells in acquired aplastic anemia (dated by TCRdb to the late 2010s). As for the study more broadly: Extracted DNA from sorted CD4+ and CD8+ cells averaged around 3.5 ug, ranging from about 0.17 to 27.4 ug. CD8+CD57+ expansion was defined as a frequency above the mean frequency observed in healthy subjects.

Flow cytometry had shown CD8+CD57+ cell expansion in the patients selected for sequencing. Every patient had severe acquired aplastic anemia, diagnosed using the International Study of Aplastic Anemia and Agranulocytosis and Camitta criteria. No therapy had been received by the patients at the time of blood sampling. In the study, sorted CD4+ and CD8+ blood T cells from patients with severe aplastic anemia and from healthy subjects underwent deep sequencing of TCR repertoires. Patients were enrolled under clinicaltrials.gov protocols 00001620, 01623167, 00001397, 00071045, 00081523 and 00961064 in the USA. Ficoll-Paque density gradient centrifugation was used to isolate peripheral blood mononuclear cells. Before DNA was extracted, CD4+ and CD8+ T cells were sorted using either FACS or magnetic beads. Results and caveats for the whole study, not just this receptor: Approximately 31 CD8+ CDR3 sequences were found in both patients and controls but appeared to be highly expressed in patients and within the immunodominant clones of the patients. CD8+ Simpson's diversity did not differ significantly between patients and healthy controls (P=0.060).

Genomic DNA was used as template for profiling of TCR beta VDJ combinations and CDR3 sequences. An Illumina HiSeq 2000 was used for TCR repertoire sequencing. The original pipeline was this. TRBV/TRBJ rearrangement plots, CDR3 size and DJ length profiles, and Simpson's diversity index were used to evaluate the repertoires. The most abundant DNA sequence in the deep sequencing data was taken as the immunodominant clone. CDR3 amino acid sequences were screened for sharing across subjects and were compared with published repertoires and the VDJdb database. TCRdb itself trimmed the public reads at Q25 with fastp, ran MiXCR and retained productive beta chains. CDR3 protein sequences are deduplicated, and each keeps its most common genes and DNA. V and J calls and clone size were set by TCRdb, not the authors. The sample profile shows a few hundred thousand distinct CDR3 sequences; around 49% of them were found once. The top ten clonotypes cover just under 20% of the sample.

The germline V gene (reference sequence) supplies CDR1 LNHDA and CDR2 SQIVND. Here V drops 4 bases and J drops 4 bases, and the junction holds 8 bases not matched to any gene. The CDR3, from cysteine to phenylalanine, totals 15 residues. The DNA shown is the 45-base CDR3, in frame from base 1. This clonotype was recorded many times. Its antigen remains undetermined. No base quality values were provided; no much bigger clone lies one nucleotide off. The rearrangement combines TRBV19 with TRBJ1-2; TRBD1 fits 8 bases in the junction. This receptor was taken from a human donor with aplastic anemia. Source material: sorted CD4+, CD8+, or CD8+CD57+ T cells (not recorded which) from PBMCs. The CDR3 is CASSTGQGGPYGYTF. The DNA reads as follows: TGTGCCAGTAGTACCGGACAGGGAGGGCCCTATGGCTACACCTTC.